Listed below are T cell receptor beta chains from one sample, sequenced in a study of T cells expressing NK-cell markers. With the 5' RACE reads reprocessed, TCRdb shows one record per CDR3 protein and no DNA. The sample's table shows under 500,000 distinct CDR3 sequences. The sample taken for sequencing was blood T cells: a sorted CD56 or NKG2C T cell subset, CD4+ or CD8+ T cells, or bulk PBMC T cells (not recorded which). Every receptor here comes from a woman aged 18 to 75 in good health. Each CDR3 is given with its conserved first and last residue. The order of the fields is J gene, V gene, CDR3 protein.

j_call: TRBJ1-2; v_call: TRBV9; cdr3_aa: CASSAQGFGYTF
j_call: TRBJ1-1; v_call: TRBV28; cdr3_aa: CASSLRGTVNTEAFF
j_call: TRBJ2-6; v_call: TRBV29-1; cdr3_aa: CSVGSSTGANVLTF
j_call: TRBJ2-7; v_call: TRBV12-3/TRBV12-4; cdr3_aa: CASSFSGDEQYF
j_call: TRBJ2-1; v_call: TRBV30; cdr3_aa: CAWRQSSYNEQFF
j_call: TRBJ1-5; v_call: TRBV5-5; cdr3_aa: CASSYGRGMFEPQHF
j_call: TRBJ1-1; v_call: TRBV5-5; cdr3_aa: CASSLRLGTVNTEAFF
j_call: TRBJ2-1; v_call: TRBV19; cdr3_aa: CASSIFSGTSATDEQFF
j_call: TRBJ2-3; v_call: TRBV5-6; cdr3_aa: CASSLGQGISLDTQYF
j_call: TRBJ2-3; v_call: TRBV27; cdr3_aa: CASRGSSTDTQYF
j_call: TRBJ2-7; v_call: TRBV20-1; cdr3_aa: CSARDAPPRWEQYF
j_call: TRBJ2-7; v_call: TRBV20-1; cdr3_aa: CSAREGGGLTHSF
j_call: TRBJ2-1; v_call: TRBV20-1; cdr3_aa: CSARRDSYNEQFF
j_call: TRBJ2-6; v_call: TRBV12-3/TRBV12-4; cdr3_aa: CASSSERGGSSGANVLTF
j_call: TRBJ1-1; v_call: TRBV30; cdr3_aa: CACTQKLAEAFF
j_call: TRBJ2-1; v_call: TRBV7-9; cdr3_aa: CASSGEKKQYNEQFF
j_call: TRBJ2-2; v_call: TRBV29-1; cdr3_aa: CSADRGGTGELFF
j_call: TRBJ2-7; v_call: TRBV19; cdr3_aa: CASSMTGLSYEQYF
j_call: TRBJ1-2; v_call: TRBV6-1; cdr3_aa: CASSKNRQGQGYTF
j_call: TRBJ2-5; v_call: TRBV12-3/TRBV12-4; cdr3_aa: CASSPQGLGAQYF
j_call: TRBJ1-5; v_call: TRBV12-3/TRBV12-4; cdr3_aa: CATRQGVSNQPQHF
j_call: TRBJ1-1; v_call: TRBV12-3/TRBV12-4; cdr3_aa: CASSLGTVSTEAFF
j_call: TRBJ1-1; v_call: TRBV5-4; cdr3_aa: CASSLDGEGGTEAFF